This T cell receptor beta chain originates from a study of T-cell memory formation after mild COVID-19. Background on the study: The two donors had largely donor-specific TCR clusters.

Whole-study findings and limits: Chiefly within CM and EM were the contracting CD4+ clones; CD8+ ones were within EMRA.

This clonotype has ten or more counts. Its antigen is undetermined. One entry per CDR3 protein, called by TCRdb with MiXCR from the 5' RACE reads. The table has a few hundred thousand distinct CDR3 sequences, around 20% seen once; the top ten hold under 15%. Per germline, CDR1 SGHDT and CDR2 YYEEEE. V was trimmed by 0 bases and J by 4 bases, leaving 8 bases between them. The CDR3 runs to 14 residues. The chain carries TRBV5-6 and TRBJ2-1; weak D call: TRBD1 (5 bases). The specimen was PBMCs or a T cell subset sorted from them (not recorded which). This clonotype was obtained from an adult woman who had mild COVID-19 (a few samples of this study predate the infection). Cell type and time point are not known. CDR3 nucleotide sequence: TGTGCCAGCAGCTTGGATGACAGTTACAATGAGCAGTTCTTC. Its translation is CASSLDDSYNEQFF.